A single sample gave rise to the 15 T cell receptor beta chains below, sequenced in a study of OX40 agonist ivuxolimab in advanced cancers. Repertoires were generated with immunoSEQ multiplex PCR, while TCRdb's copy carries only in-frame clones and drops some. The repertoire holds some 50,000 clones, with 60% to 80% as singletons. The input for sequencing was CD4+ or CD8+ T cells sorted from blood, taken in a trial of the OX40 agonist ivuxolimab. These receptors came from an adult with an advanced solid tumor such as melanoma, head and neck, liver or kidney cancer.

CDR3 sequence (DNA): TGCGCCAGCAGCTGGGGACAGGCGGAGGGTGAAGCTTTCTTT. This translates into CASSWGQAEGEAFF. The V gene is TRBV5-1, the J gene TRBJ1-1; TRBD1 matches 8 bases. Per the germline V gene, CDR1 is SGHRS and CDR2 is YFSETQ. V shed 3 bases and J 7 bases; nucleotides not matched to a gene: 8. This CDR3 region has 14 residues.

The J gene is TRBJ1-2, the V gene TRBV5-1; the D gene is possibly TRBD1 (6 bases). Germline V gene lookup returns CDR1 SGHRS and CDR2 YFSETQ. The ends were cut back, 4 bases at V and 0 bases at J, with 19 bases in the middle. CDR3 size: 17 residues. The CDR3 reads CASSPSITGPANYGYTF. In DNA, the CDR3 is TGCGCCAGCAGCCCTTCTATTACAGGGCCAGCTAACTATGGCTACACCTTC.

This clone came up a few times. The chain combines TRBV5-1 with TRBJ2-1, with 10 bases matching TRBD2. V lost 2 bases to trimming and J lost 5 bases; unmatched junction nucleotides: 4. The CDR3 totals 15 residues. CDR1 is SGHRS, CDR2 YFSETQ, per germline. DNA of the CDR3: TGCGCCAGCAGCTTACGGACTAGCGGAGACAATGAGCAGTTCTTC. Protein sequence: CASSLRTSGDNEQFF.

The rearrangement links TRBV29-1 to TRBJ2-2, with a tentative D call TRBD2 (5 bases). Trimming took off 0 bases at V and 4 bases at J, with 12 bases between the two ends. CDR1 is SQVTM, CDR2 ANQGSEA, per germline. The CDR3 is 15 residues long. CDR3 DNA: TGCAGCGTTGAAGATCCAGAGGGTAGCACCGGGGAGCTGTTTTTT. It specifies CSVEDPEGSTGELFF.

The chain uses TRBV7-2 and TRBJ2-1; TRBD1 agrees at 7 bases. The V segment lost 1 base and the J segment 8 bases; nucleotides outside the gene matches: 8. The length of the CDR3 is 15 residues. Germline CDR1 SGHTA, CDR2 FQGNSA. The CDR3 reads CASSLVVGGRDEQFF. The CDR3 nucleotides read TGTGCCAGCAGCTTAGTTGTAGGGGGCAGGGATGAGCAGTTCTTC.

This rearrangement joins TRBV5-4 to TRBJ2-7, with D possibly matching TRBD1 (5 bases). This CDR3 has 12 amino acids. Between the trimmed V and J ends, which lost 1 base and 4 bases, there was a span of 6 bases. Germline V gene sequence: CDR1 SGHNT, CDR2 YYREEE (reference sequence). The DNA of the CDR3 is TGTGCCAGCAGCTTGACAGGATACGAGCAGTACTTC. It translates to CASSLTGYEQYF.

V gene TRBV4-1 combines with J gene TRBJ2-7; 8 bases are shared with TRBD1. CDR1 and CDR2 (germline): MGHRA, YSYEKL. The CDR3 consists of 15 residues. The trim removed 3 bases at V and 3 bases at J, leaving 7 bases unmatched. The CDR3: CASSHPGTGLYEQYF. CDR3 coding DNA: TGCGCCAGCAGCCACCCGGGGACAGGTCTCTACGAGCAGTACTTC.

This clone was seen once. The chain has TRBV27 and TRBJ1-2; D unclear. This CDR3 is 13 amino acids long. The germline V gene has CDR1 MNHEY and CDR2 SMNVEV (reference sequence). Between the trimmed V and J ends, which lost 2 bases and 2 bases, there was a span of 6 bases. Written as DNA, the CDR3 is TGTGCCAGCAGTTTACAGATAAACTATGGCTACACCTTC. Protein: CASSLQINYGYTF.

CDR3 coding DNA: TGTGCCAGCAGCCGCATCCTCCAAAATTCACCCCTCCACTTT. Translated, it gives CASSRILQNSPLHF. The rearrangement joins TRBV7-8 to TRBJ1-6; D remains unclear. CDR3 size: 14 residues. The germline CDR1 and CDR2 sequences are SGHVS and FQNEAQ. The germline V and J ends were trimmed by 5 bases and 7 bases, with 12 bases remaining between them.

The rearrangement links TRBV5-6 to TRBJ2-3; 8 bases fit TRBD2. V shed 2 bases and J 5 bases; nucleotides not matched to a gene: 13. CDR1 SGHDT and CDR2 YYEEEE come from the germline V gene. This CDR3 is 17 amino acids long. In DNA, the CDR3 is TGTGCCAGCAGCTTACTCCCAGCGGGGGAGACACGAGATACGCAGTATTTT. It encodes CASSLLPAGETRDTQYF.

This clone was observed a few times. The rearrangement joins TRBV5-1 to TRBJ2-7; 9 bases fit TRBD2. V gave up 3 bases and J gave up 2 bases; unmatched junction bases: 6. The V gene's germline CDR1 is SGHRS and CDR2 YFSETQ. The CDR3 contains 15 residues. CDR3 DNA: TGCGCCAGCAGCTCGGAGGGACTAGCACCCTACGAGCAGTACTTC. Translation gives CASSSEGLAPYEQYF.

The CDR3 here is CSATGELNTEAFF. DNA of the CDR3: TGCAGCGCAACAGGGGAACTGAACACTGAAGCTTTCTTT. V usage is TRBV29-1 and J usage is TRBJ1-1, with 7 nucleotides matching TRBD1. The CDR3 extends over 13 amino acids. Trimming at V came to 7 bases and at J to 0 bases, leaving 5 bases not matched to a gene. CDR1 is SQVTM and CDR2 is ANQGSEA in the germline V gene.

The chain links TRBV7-7 to TRBJ2-1, with 7 bases aligning to TRBD2. Germline V gene sequence: CDR1 SSHAT, CDR2 FNYEAQ (reference sequence). This CDR3 region has 13 residues. V dropped 2 bases and J dropped 7; count of bases not matched to a gene: 2. CDR3 coding DNA: TGTGCCAGCAGCTTAAGGCGGGAGAATGAGCAGTTCTTC. It yields the protein CASSLRRENEQFF.

This chain joins TRBV6-5 and TRBJ2-7, with D hard to call. The V end lost 5 bases, the J end lost 3 bases, and 8 bases lay between the germline ends. Germline values: CDR1 MNHEY, CDR2 SVGAGI. The CDR3 sequence is 12 residues long. CDR3 nucleotide sequence: TGTGCCAGCAGTGGAACAAGCTACGAGCAGTACTTC. As protein: CASSGTSYEQYF.

The V call is TRBV18, the J call TRBJ2-7; 8 nucleotides match TRBD1. The J segment lost 3 bases and the V segment lost 2 bases, leaving 3 bases of the junction unmatched. CDR3 size: 14 residues. The germline V gene has CDR1 KGHSH and CDR2 LQKENI. The CDR3 DNA reads as TGTGCCAGCTCACCAGGACAGGGTAGCTACGAGCAGTACTTC. It is translated as CASSPGQGSYEQYF.